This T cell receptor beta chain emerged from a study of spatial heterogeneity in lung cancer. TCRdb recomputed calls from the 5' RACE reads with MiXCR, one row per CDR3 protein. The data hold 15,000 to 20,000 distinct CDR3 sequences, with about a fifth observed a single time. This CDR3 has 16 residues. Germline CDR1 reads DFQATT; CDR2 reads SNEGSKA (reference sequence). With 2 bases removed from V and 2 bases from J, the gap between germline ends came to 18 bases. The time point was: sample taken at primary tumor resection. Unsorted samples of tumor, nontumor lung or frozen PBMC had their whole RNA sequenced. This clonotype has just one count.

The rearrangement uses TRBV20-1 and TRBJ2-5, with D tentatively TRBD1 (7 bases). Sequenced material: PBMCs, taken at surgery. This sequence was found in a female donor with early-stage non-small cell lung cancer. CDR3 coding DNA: TGCAGTGCTAGAAGCTCGCGGGACAGCAAACAAGAGACCCAGTACTTC. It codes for CSARSSRDSKQETQYF.